Here is one TCR beta chain with its context. Sequencing used immunoSEQ multiplex PCR; TCRdb keeps in-frame clones, though not all of them. The sample records approximately 120,000 clones, around 87% being singletons. This CDR3 is built from 14 residues. Trimming left V 11 bases short and J 0 bases short, with 14 bases between. CDR1 and CDR2 (germline): SGHVS, FQNEAQ. The source of the sample is a study of control samples from healthy donors and cancer patients. Sequencing input: blood. The sequence was collected from a man aged 55 to 70 in good health. This chain uses TRBV7-8 with TRBJ1-5; D unclear. CDR3: CASTLGPSNQPQHF. CDR3 in DNA: TGTGCCTCTACCCTTGGACCTAGCAATCAGCCCCAGCATTTT.